This T cell receptor beta chain was sequenced in a study of T cell clonality in common variable immunodeficiency. Study findings and constraints: TCRbeta clonality was increased in CVID versus healthy controls. In common variable immunodeficiency, TCR beta chains reportedly carried fewer deletions and N-nucleotide insertions. CVID patient heterogeneity limited repertoire-clinical complication correlations.

The CDR3 length is 12 residues. From germline, CDR1 is SEHNR and CDR2 FQNEAQ (reference sequence). With 0 bases removed from V and 6 bases from J, the gap between germline ends came to 6 bases. Only a few counts were recorded for this clone. Antigen unknown. The missing CDR3 end, 3 residues past where the read stops, is filled in from the germline J gene. Produced via immunoSEQ multiplex PCR; TCRdb's table is partial and in-frame only. The sample presents about 28,000 clones, none singletons. The sample taken for sequencing was peripheral blood mononuclear cells. The genes are TRBV7-9 and TRBJ2-7, with D hard to call. The receptor comes from a human donor with common variable immunodeficiency. This CDR3 reads CASSLALPEQYF. The sequenced CDR3 bases are TGTGCCAGCAGCTTAGCCCTTCCCGAG.